A single sample is the source of the 11 T cell receptor beta chains below, sequenced in a study of T cell clonality in common variable immunodeficiency. The method was immunoSEQ multiplex PCR; TCRdb's version includes in-frame clones alone and lacks a portion of them. Listed for the sample are tens of thousands of clones, none seen a single time. The sample was peripheral blood mononuclear cells. These receptors were collected from a person between 18 and 75 years old in good health.

This clone was seen many times. The read gets to within 3 residues of the CDR3 end, and the germline J gene fills in the rest. V usage is TRBV18 and J usage is TRBJ1-2, with 7 bases lining up with TRBD1. V gave up 0 bases and J gave up 2 bases; unmatched junction bases: 3. CDR3 size: 15 residues. Germline V gene sequence: CDR1 KGHSH, CDR2 LQKENI. The DNA read from the CDR3 is TGTGCCAGCTCACCACCTGGACAGGTGAACTATGGC. It yields the protein CASSPPGQVNYG. The entire CDR3 protein is CASSPPGQVNYGYTF.

CDR3 bases read: TGTGCCAGCTCACCACGGGACAGCTCCTATAATTCACCC. Amino acids: CASSPRDSSYNSP. The complete CDR3 protein is CASSPRDSSYNSPLHF. The chain recombines TRBV18 with TRBJ1-6; TRBD1 agrees at 7 bases. The read stops 3 residues short of the end of the CDR3; the missing end is completed from the germline J gene. Germline V gene data show CDR1 as KGHSH and CDR2 as LQKENI. This CDR3 spans 16 amino acids. The V and J ends lost 1 base and 0 bases, in that order; junction bases with no gene match: 0.

This clone has just a few counts. Read data end 3 residues before the CDR3 end; the end is taken from the germline J gene. The chain combines TRBV20-1 with TRBJ1-6; D is uncertain. Trimming left V 3 bases short and J 8 bases short, with 8 bases between. The CDR3 is 12 residues long. The germline gives CDR1 DFQATT, CDR2 SNEGSKA (reference sequence). The CDR3 reads CSASSGDSPLHF. The DNA read from the CDR3 is TGCAGTGCTAGTTCAGGTGATTCACCC.

This clone was seen a handful of times. The read ends 3 residues before the CDR3 terminus; that terminus is restored from the germline J gene. The V call is TRBV6-1, the J call TRBJ1-2; maybe TRBD1 (5 bases). CDR1 is MNHNS and CDR2 is SASEGT in the germline V gene. The CDR3 runs to 14 residues. The sequenced part of the CDR3 DNA is TGTGCCAGCAGTGACCAATCTGGGGCCAATGAC. This sequence encodes CASSDQSGAND. The full CDR3 is CASSDQSGANDYTF.

This clone has at least ten counts. The read falls 3 residues short of the CDR3 end, and the missing part is taken from the germline J gene. This chain uses TRBV20-1 with TRBJ1-4, with D uncertain. CDR1 and CDR2 from the germline V gene are DFQATT and SNEGSKA (reference sequence). The V end was cut by 7 bases, the J end by 8 bases, with 11 bases between. The CDR3 spans 11 residues. The CDR3 reads CSGYRGEKLFF. Partial CDR3 DNA: TGCAGTGGTTACCGAGGCGAAAAA.

This clone was detected ten times or more. The CDR3 end lies 3 residues beyond the end of the read and is filled in from the germline J gene. The chain is built from TRBV20-1 and TRBJ2-7; 8 nucleotides line up with TRBD1. J lost 4 bases, V lost 0 bases, and 5 bases had no gene match. Germline-derived CDR1 and CDR2 are DFQATT and SNEGSKA (reference sequence). The length of the CDR3 is 14 residues. The sequenced CDR3 bases are TGCAGTGCTAGAGATTTGGACAGGGTTTACGAG. The encoded protein is CSARDLDRVYE. The whole CDR3 protein is CSARDLDRVYEQYF.

This clone occurred many times. The sequenced fragment ends 3 residues before the CDR3 boundary, so the rest is inferred from the germline J gene. The gene calls are TRBV20-1 and TRBJ2-3; D is perhaps TRBD1 (7 bases). Germline V gene lookup returns CDR1 DFQATT and CDR2 SNEGSKA (reference sequence). V gave up 4 bases and J gave up 1 base, with 15 bases separating them. The CDR3 consists of 15 residues. The sequenced part of the CDR3 DNA is TGCAGTGCTAAGGGGGCCTCGGGGGGCACAGATACG. Its translation is CSAKGASGGTDT. Given in full, the CDR3 is CSAKGASGGTDTQYF.

This clone was found many times. The read is 3 residues too short to cover the CDR3 end, so that end is filled in from the germline J gene. The V call is TRBV6-2 or TRBV6-3, the J call TRBJ2-3, with TRBD1 matching 8 bases. Trimming cost V 2 bases and J 6 bases; bases outside gene matches: 4. The CDR3 has 14 residues. The germline V gene encodes CDR1 MNHEY and CDR2 SVGEGT. The CDR3 reads CASSYTGQGDTQYF. The part of the CDR3 DNA that was read is TGTGCCAGCAGTTACACCGGACAGGGTGATACG.

This clone appeared many times. The CDR3 goes on 3 residues after the read ends, and that part is filled in from the germline J gene. The chain couples TRBV5-5 to TRBJ2-7; TRBD2 agrees at 7 bases. Trimming took 4 bases from V and 2 from J; bases not matched to a gene: 6. This CDR3 has 14 amino acids. Per the germline V gene, CDR1 is SGHKS and CDR2 is YYEKEE (reference sequence). The CDR3: CASSLGRVPYEQYF. The sequenced part of the CDR3 DNA is TGTGCCAGCAGCCTGGGGAGGGTTCCCTACGAG.

This clone occurred many times. The CDR3 spells CASSSGGLAGNTGELFF. The DNA read from the CDR3 is TGCGCCAGCAGCTCCGGGGGACTAGCGGGGAACACCGGGGAG. This chain connects TRBV5-1 to TRBJ2-2; 12 bases agree with TRBD2. The read ends 3 residues shy of where the CDR3 ends; the end is completed using the germline J gene. CDR1 and CDR2 from the germline V gene are SGHRS and YFSETQ. The ends lost 3 bases at V and 1 base at J; junction bases unmatched: 4. The CDR3 consists of 17 residues. Drawing the rest from reference TRBV5-1 and TRBJ2-2, the complete variable domain is KAGVTQTPRYLIKTRGQQVTLSCSPISGHRSVSWYQQTPGQGLQFLFEYFSETQRNKGNFPGRFSGRQFSNSRSEMNVSTLELGDSALYLCASSSGGLAGNTGELFFGEGSRLTVL.

This clone was seen repeatedly, ten times or more. The read terminates 3 residues before the CDR3 end, so the remaining end is supplied by the germline J gene. The chain links TRBV5-1 to TRBJ2-2; 10 bases fit TRBD1. The trim removed 3 bases at V and 3 bases at J, leaving 2 bases unmatched. This CDR3 contains 15 residues. Germline V lookup: CDR1 SGHRS, CDR2 YFSETQ. The CDR3 reads CASSWGQGYTGELFF. The CDR3 bases that were read are TGCGCCAGCAGCTGGGGACAGGGGTACACCGGGGAG. Complete variable domain (other parts from reference TRBV5-1 and TRBJ2-2): KAGVTQTPRYLIKTRGQQVTLSCSPISGHRSVSWYQQTPGQGLQFLFEYFSETQRNKGNFPGRFSGRQFSNSRSEMNVSTLELGDSALYLCASSWGQGYTGELFFGEGSRLTVL.